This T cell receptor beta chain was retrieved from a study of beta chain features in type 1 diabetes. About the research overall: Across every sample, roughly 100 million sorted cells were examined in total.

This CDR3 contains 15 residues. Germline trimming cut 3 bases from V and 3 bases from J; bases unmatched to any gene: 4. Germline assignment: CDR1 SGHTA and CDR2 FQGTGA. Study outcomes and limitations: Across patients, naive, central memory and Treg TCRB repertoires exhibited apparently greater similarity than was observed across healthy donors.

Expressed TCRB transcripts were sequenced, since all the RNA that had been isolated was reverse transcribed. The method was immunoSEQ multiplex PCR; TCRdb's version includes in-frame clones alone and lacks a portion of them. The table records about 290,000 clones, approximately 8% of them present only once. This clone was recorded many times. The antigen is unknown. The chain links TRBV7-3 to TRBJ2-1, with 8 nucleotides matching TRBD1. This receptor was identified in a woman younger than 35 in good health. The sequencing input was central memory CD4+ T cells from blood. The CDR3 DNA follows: TGTGCCAGCAGCTTCGACAGGGGAATCTACAATGAGCAGTTCTTC. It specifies CASSFDRGIYNEQFF.